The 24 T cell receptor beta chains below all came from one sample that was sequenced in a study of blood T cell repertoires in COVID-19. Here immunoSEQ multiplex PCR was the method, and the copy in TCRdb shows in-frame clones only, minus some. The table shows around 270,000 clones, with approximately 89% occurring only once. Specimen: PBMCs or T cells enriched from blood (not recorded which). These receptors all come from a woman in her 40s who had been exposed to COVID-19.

The DNA for the CDR3 is TGCGCCAGCAGCCAAGACTTCCCAGGAGATACGCAGTATTTT. This translates into CASSQDFPGDTQYF. The chain combines TRBV4-3 with TRBJ2-3, with no clear D. The CDR3 spans 14 residues. In germline, CDR1 is LGHNA, CDR2 YSLEER. Trimming removed 0 bases at V and 5 bases at J, with 9 bases between.

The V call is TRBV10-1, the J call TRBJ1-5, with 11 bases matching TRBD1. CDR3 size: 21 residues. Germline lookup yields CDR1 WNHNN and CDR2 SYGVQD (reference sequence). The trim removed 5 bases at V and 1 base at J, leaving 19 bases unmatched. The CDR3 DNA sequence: TGCGCCAGCAGTATGGACAGGGGGCGGCGGGGGCCTTTGTTAAGCAATCAGCCCCAGCATTTT. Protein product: CASSMDRGRRGPLLSNQPQHF.

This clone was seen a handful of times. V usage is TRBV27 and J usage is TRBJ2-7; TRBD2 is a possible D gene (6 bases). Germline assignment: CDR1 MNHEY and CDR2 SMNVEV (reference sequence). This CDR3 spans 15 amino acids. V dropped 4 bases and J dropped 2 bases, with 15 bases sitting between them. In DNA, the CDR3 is TGTGCCAGCAGTTCGGGGACCGGGAGCCCCTACGAGCAGTACGTC. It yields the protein CASSSGTGSPYEQYV.

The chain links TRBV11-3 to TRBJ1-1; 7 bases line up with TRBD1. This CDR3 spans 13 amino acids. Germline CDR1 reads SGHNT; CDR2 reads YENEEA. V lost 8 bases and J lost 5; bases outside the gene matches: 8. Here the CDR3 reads CASQQTGFTEAFF. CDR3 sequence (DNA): TGTGCCAGCCAACAGACAGGGTTTACTGAAGCTTTCTTT.

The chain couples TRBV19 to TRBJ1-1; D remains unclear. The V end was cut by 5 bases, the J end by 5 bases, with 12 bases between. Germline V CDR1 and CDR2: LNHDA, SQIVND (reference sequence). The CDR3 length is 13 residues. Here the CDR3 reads CASSPPGRTEAFF. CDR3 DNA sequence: TGTGCCAGTAGTCCCCCGGGGAGGACTGAAGCTTTCTTT. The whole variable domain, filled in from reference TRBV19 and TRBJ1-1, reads DGGITQSPKYLFRKEGQNVTLSCEQNLNHDAMYWYRQDPGQGLRLIYYSQIVNDFQKGDIAEGYSVSREKKESFPLTVTSAQKNPTAFYLCASSPPGRTEAFFGQGTRLTVV.

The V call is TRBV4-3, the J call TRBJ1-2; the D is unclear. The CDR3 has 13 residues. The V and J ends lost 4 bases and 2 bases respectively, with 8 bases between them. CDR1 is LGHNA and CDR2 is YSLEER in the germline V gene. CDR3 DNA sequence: TGCGCCAGCAGCCGTGTAGTGAACTATGGCTACACCTTC. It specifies CASSRVVNYGYTF.

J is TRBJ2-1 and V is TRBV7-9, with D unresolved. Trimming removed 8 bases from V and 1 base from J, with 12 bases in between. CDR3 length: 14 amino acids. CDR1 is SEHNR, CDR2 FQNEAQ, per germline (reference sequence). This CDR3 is CASQLSKSYNEQFF. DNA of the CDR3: TGTGCCAGCCAACTTAGTAAGTCCTACAATGAGCAGTTCTTC.

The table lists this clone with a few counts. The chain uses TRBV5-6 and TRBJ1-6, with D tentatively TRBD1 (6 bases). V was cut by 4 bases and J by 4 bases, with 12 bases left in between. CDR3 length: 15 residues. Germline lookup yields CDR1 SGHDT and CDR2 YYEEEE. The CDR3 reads CASSPDRSYNSPLHF. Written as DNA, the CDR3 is TGTGCCAGCAGCCCGGACAGAAGTTATAATTCACCCCTCCACTTT.

CDR3 sequence reads: CASSLTGSYGYTF. DNA for the CDR3: TGTGCCAGCAGTTTAACAGGGTCCTATGGCTACACCTTC. J is TRBJ1-2 and V is TRBV28, with D possibly TRBD1 on 6 matching bases. V was clipped by 2 bases and J by 4 bases, with 8 bases between them. The length of the CDR3 is 13 residues. Germline V lookup: CDR1 MDHEN, CDR2 SYDVKM.

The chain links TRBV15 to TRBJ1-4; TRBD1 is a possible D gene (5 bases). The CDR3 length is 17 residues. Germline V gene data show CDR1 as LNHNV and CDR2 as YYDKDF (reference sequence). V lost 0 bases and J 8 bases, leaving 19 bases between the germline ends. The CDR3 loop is CATSRDWGNPGGEKLFF. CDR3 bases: TGTGCCACCAGCAGAGATTGGGGCAACCCTGGGGGGGAAAAACTGTTTTTT.

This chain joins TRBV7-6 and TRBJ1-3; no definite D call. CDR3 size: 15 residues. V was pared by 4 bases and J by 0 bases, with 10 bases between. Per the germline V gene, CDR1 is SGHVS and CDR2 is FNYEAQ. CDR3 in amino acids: CASSSNTGSGNTIYF. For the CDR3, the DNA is TGTGCCAGCAGCTCAAACACGGGCTCTGGAAACACCATATATTTT.

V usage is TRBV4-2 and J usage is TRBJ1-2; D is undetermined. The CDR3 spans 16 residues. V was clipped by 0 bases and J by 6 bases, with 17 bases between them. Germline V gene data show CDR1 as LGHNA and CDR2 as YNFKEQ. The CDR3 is CASSQDKWAGNNGYTF. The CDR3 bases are TGTGCCAGCAGCCAAGATAAATGGGCGGGGAATAATGGCTACACCTTC.

CDR3 amino acids: CATSRDRRGPYGYTF. CDR3 DNA sequence: TGTGCCACCAGCAGAGATAGGCGGGGACCCTATGGCTACACCTTC. The V gene is TRBV15, the J gene TRBJ1-2; TRBD1 might be the D (5 bases). Germline loops: CDR1 LNHNV, CDR2 YYDKDF (reference sequence). The CDR3 runs 15 residues. V was clipped by 0 bases and J by 4 bases, with 12 bases between them.

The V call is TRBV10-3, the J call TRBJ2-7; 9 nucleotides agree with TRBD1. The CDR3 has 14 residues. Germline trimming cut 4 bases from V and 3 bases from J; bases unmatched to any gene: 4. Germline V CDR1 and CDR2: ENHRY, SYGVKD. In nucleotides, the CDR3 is TGTGCCATCAGTGTTGGGACAGGGAGCTACGAGCAGTACTTC. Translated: CAISVGTGSYEQYF.

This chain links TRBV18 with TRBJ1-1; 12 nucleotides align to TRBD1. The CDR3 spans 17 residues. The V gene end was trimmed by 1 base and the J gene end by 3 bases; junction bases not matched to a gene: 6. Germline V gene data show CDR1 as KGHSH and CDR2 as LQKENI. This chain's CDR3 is CASSPRDRGLSDTEAFF. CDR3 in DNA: TGTGCCAGCTCACCACGGGACAGGGGGCTTTCAGACACTGAAGCTTTCTTT.

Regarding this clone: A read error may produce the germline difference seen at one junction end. The CDR3 nucleotides are TGTGCCAGCAGCTTGAGTGCGGGACAGGGAGGGGGGACTAACTATGGCTACACCTTC. Its protein is CASSLSAGQGGGTNYGYTF. This chain uses TRBV5-1 with TRBJ1-2, with 9 bases that match TRBD1. The CDR3 runs 19 residues. The germline V gene has CDR1 SGHRS and CDR2 YFSETQ.

The CDR3 reads CASSEGLGAADTQYF. The CDR3 bases are TGTGCCAGCAGTGAAGGATTAGGGGCGGCAGATACGCAGTATTTT. The chain couples TRBV25-1 to TRBJ2-3; tentative D call: TRBD1 (5 bases). The CDR3 loop spans 15 amino acids. From germline, CDR1 is MGHDK and CDR2 SYGVNS. V was cut by 2 bases and J by 4 bases, with 13 bases left in between.

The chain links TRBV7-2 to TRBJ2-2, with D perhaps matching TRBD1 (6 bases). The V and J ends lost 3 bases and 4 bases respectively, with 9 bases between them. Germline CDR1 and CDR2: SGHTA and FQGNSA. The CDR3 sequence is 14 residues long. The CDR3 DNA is TGTGCCAGCAGCTTTGGCAGGGGCACCGGGGAGCTGTTTTTT. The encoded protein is CASSFGRGTGELFF. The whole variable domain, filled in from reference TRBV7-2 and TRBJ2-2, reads GAGVSQSPSNKVTEKGKDVELRCDPISGHTALYWYRQSLGQGLEFLIYFQGNSAPDKSGLPSDRFSAERTGGSVSTLTIQRTQQEDSAVYLCASSFGRGTGELFFGEGSRLTVL.

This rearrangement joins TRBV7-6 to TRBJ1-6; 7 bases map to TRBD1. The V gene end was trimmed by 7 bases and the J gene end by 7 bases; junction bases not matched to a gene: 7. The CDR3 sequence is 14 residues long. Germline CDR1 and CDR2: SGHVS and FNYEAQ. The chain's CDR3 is CASTVQGNNSPLHF. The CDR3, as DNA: TGTGCCAGCACCGTACAGGGGAACAATTCACCCCTCCACTTT.

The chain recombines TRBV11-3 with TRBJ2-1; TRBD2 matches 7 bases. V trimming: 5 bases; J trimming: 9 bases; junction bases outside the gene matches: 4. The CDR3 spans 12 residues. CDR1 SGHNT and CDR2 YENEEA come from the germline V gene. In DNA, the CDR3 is TGTGCCAGCAGCGCAACTAGCGCTGAGCAGTTCTTC. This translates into CASSATSAEQFF. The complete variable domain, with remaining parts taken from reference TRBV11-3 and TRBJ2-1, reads EAGVVQSPRYKIIEKKQPVAFWCNPISGHNTLYWYLQNLGQGPELLIRYENEEAVDDSQLPKDRFSAERLKGVDSTLKIQPAELGDSAVYLCASSATSAEQFFGPGTRLTVL.

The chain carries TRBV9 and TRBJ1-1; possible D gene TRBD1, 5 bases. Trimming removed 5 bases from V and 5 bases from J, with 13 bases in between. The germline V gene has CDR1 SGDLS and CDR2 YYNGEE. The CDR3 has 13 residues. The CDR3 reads CASSAGFGTEAFF. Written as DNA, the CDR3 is TGTGCCAGCAGTGCAGGGTTCGGTACTGAAGCTTTCTTT.

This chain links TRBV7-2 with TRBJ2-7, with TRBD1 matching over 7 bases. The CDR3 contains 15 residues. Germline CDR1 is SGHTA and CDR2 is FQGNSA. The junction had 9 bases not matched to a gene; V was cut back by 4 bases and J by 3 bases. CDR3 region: CASSSSTGWFYEQYF. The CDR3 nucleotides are TGTGCCAGCAGCTCCTCGACAGGGTGGTTCTACGAGCAGTACTTC.

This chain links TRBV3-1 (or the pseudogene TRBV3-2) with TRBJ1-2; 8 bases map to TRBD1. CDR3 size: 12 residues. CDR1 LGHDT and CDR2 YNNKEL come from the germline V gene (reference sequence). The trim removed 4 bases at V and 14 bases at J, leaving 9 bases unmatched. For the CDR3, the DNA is TGTGCCAGCAGCCGGACAGGGACCCCTTTTACCTTC. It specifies CASSRTGTPFTF.

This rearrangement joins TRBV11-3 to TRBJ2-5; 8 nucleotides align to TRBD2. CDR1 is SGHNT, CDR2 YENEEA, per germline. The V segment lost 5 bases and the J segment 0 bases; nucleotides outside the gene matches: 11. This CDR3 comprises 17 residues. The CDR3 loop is CASSRAGGSGNQETQYF. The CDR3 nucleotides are TGTGCCAGCAGCCGAGCCGGGGGTAGCGGGAACCAAGAGACCCAGTACTTC.